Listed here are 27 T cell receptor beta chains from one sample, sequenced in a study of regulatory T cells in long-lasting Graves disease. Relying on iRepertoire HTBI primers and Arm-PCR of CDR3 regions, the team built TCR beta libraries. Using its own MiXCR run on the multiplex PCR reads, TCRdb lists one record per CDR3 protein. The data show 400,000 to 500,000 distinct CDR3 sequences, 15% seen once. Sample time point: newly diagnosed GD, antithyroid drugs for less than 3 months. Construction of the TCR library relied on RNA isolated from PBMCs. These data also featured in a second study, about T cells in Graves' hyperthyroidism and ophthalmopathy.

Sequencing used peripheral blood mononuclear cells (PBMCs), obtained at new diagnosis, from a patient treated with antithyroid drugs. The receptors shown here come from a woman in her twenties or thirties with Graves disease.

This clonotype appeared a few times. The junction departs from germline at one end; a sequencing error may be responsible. The CDR3, as DNA: TGTACCAGCAGCGTGGGACAGGCTATAACTAACTATGGCTACACCTTC. This sequence encodes CTSSVGQAITNYGYTF. The gene calls are TRBV9 and TRBJ1-2, with 8 positions matching TRBD1. The CDR3 sequence is 16 residues long. Germline CDR1 and CDR2: SGDLS and YYNGEE.

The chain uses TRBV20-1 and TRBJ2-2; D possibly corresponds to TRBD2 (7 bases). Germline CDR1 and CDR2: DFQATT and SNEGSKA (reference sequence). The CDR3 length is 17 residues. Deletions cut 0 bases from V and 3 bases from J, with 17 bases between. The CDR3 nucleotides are TGCAGTGCTAGAGATGTAGGGGGAGGGCCACACACCGGGGAGCTGTTTTTT. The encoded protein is CSARDVGGGPHTGELFF.

The CDR3 loop is CASSEWTGVVSDTQYF. For the CDR3, the DNA is TGTGCCAGCAGTGAATGGACGGGAGTTGTATCAGATACGCAGTATTTT. The V call is TRBV25-1, the J call TRBJ2-3; tentative D call: TRBD2 (6 bases). V was shortened by 1 base and J by 4 bases, with 15 bases between the two germline ends. CDR1 and CDR2 (germline): MGHDK, SYGVNS. The CDR3 loop spans 16 amino acids.

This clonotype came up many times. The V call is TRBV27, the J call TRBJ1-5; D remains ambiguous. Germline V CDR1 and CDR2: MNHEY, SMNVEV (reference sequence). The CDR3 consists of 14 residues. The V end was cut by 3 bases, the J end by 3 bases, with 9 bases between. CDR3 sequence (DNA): TGTGCCAGCAGTTTCTCGTCAGACAATCAGCCCCAGCATTTT. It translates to CASSFSSDNQPQHF.

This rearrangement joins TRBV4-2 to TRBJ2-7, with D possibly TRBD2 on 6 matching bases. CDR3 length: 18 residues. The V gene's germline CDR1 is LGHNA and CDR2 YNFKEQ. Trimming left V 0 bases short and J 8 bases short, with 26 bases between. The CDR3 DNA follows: TGTGCCAGCAGCCAAGAACATCTTCCTAACGGGAGCCCCCGCCAGCAGTACTTC. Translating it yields CASSQEHLPNGSPRQQYF.

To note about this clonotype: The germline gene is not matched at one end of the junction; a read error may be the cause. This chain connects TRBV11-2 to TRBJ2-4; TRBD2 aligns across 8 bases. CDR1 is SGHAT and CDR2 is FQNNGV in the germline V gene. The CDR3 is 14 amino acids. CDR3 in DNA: TGTGCCAGCAGCTCGGATCCGGGACTAGGGAAGGAGTTCTTC. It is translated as CASSSDPGLGKEFF.

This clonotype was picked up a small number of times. The CDR3 DNA reads TGCAGCGTTGAAGATTGGGCCCAAGCTTTCTTT. Amino acids: CSVEDWAQAFF. The gene calls are TRBV29-1 and TRBJ1-1; D is unresolved. V shed 0 bases and J shed 9 bases, with 8 bases lying between them. CDR3 length: 11 amino acids. Germline V gives CDR1 SQVTM, CDR2 ANQGSEA. Combining the CDR3 with reference TRBV29-1 and TRBJ1-1 gives the whole variable domain SAVISQKPSRDICQRGTSLTIQCQVDSQVTMMFWYRQQPGQSLTLIATANQGSEATYESGFVIDKFPISRPNLTFSTLTVSNMSPEDSSIYLCSVEDWAQAFFGQGTRLTVV.

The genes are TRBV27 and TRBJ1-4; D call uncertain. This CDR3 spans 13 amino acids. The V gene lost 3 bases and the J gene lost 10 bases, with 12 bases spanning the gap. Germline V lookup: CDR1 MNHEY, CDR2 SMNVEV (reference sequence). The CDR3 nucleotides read TGTGCCAGCAGTTTGGCGGGGATCGGAAAACTGTTTTTT. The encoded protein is CASSLAGIGKLFF.

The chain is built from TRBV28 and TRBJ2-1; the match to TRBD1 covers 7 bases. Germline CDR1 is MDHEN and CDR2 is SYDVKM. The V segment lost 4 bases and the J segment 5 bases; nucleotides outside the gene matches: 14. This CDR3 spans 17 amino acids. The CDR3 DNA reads TGTGCCAGCAGTTCGACTTTCCCGGGACAGCGAAACAATGAGCAGTTCTTC. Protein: CASSSTFPGQRNNEQFF. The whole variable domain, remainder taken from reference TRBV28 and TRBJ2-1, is DVKVTQSSRYLVKRTGEKVFLECVQDMDHENMFWYRQDPGLGLRLIYFSYDVKMKEKGDIPEGYSVSREKKERFSLILESASTNQTSMYLCASSSTFPGQRNNEQFFGPGTRLTVL.

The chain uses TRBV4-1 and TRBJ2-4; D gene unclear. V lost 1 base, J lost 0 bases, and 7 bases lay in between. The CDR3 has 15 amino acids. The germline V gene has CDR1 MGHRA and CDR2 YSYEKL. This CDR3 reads CASSQVGIAKNIQYF. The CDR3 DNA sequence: TGCGCCAGCAGCCAAGTGGGGATAGCCAAAAACATTCAGTACTTC.

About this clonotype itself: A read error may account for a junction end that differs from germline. The CDR3 region has the DNA TGTGCCGGCAGCTTAGAAGGCAATCAGCCCCAGCATTTT. It yields the protein CAGSLEGNQPQHF. The chain employs TRBV7-9 and TRBJ1-5; D unclear. This CDR3 comprises 13 residues. Germline V lookup: CDR1 SEHNR, CDR2 FQNEAQ (reference sequence).

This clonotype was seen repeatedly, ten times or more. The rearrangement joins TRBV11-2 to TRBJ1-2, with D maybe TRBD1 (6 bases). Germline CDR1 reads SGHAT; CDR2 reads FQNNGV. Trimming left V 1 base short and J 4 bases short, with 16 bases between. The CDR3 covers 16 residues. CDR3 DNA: TGTGCCAGCAGCTTAGGAGGGGGTCCAGTCATCTATGGCTACACCTTC. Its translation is CASSLGGGPVIYGYTF. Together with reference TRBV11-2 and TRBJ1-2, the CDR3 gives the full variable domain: EAGVAQSPRYKIIEKRQSVAFWCNPISGHATLYWYQQILGQGPKLLIQFQNNGVVDDSQLPKDRFSAERLKGVDSTLKIQPAKLEDSAVYLCASSLGGGPVIYGYTFGSGTRLTVV.

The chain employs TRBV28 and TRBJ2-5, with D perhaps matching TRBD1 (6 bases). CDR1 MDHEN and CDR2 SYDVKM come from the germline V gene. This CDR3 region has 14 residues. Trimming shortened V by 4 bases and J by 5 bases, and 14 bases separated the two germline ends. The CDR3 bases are TGTGCCAGCAGTTCCCCGTACAGGGATGAGACCCAGTACTTC. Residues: CASSSPYRDETQYF.

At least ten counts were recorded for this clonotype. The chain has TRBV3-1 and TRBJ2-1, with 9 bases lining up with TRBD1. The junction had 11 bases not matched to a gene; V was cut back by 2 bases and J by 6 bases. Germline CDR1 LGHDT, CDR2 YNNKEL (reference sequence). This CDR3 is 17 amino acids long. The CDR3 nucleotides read TGTGCCAGCAGCCAAAACCCCGGGACAGGGCTAACCAATGAGCAGTTCTTC. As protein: CASSQNPGTGLTNEQFF.

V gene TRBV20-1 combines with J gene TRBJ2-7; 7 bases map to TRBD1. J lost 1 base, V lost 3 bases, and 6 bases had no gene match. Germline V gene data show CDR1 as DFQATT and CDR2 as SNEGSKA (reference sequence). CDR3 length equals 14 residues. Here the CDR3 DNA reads TGCAGTGCTAGGGGGACAGCCCTATCCTACGAGCAGTACTTC. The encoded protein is CSARGTALSYEQYF.

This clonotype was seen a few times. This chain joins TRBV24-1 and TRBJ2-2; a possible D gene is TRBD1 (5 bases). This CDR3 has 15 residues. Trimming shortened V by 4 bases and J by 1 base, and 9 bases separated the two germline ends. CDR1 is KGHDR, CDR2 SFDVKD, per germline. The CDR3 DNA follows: TGTGCCACCAGTGAGACTGACAGGAACACCGGGGAGCTGTTTTTT. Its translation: CATSETDRNTGELFF.

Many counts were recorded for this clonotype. CDR3 in amino acids: CASSKTGGARDIQYF. DNA of the CDR3: TGTGCCAGCAGTAAGACAGGGGGCGCCCGGGACATTCAGTACTTC. The chain recombines TRBV6-1 with TRBJ2-4; TRBD1 matches at 10 bases. The germline V gene has CDR1 MNHNS and CDR2 SASEGT. The V segment lost 5 bases and the J segment 8 bases; nucleotides outside the gene matches: 9. The CDR3 loop spans 15 amino acids.

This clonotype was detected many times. Written as DNA, the CDR3 is TGCAGTGCTCCTCCGTGGTGGGGGTTGACTAGCGGCAACACAGATACGCAGTATTTT. Translation gives CSAPPWWGLTSGNTDTQYF. The chain carries TRBV20-1 and TRBJ2-3; 9 nucleotides match TRBD2. V trimming: 5 bases; J trimming: 2 bases; junction bases outside the gene matches: 20. CDR3 length: 19 residues. Germline CDR1 DFQATT, CDR2 SNEGSKA (reference sequence).

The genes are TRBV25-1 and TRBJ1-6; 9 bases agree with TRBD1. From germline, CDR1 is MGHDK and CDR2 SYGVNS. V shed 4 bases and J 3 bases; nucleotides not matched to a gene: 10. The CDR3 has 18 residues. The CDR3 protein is CASSGGATGGVYNSPLHF. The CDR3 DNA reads TGTGCCAGCAGTGGGGGGGCCACAGGGGGCGTCTATAATTCACCCCTCCACTTT.

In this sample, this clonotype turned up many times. CDR3 protein: CASSLGDVLNEQFF. The DNA for the CDR3 is TGTGCCAGCAGCTTAGGGGACGTTTTAAATGAGCAGTTCTTC. The chain links TRBV11-2 to TRBJ2-1; D assignment may be TRBD1 or TRBD2 (5 bases each). The CDR3 has 14 residues. Trimming removed 1 base at V and 7 bases at J, with 11 bases between. Per germline, CDR1 SGHAT and CDR2 FQNNGV.

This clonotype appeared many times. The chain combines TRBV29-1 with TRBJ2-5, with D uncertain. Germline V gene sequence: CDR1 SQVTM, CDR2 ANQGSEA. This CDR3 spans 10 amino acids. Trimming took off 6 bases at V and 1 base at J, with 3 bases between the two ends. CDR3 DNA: TGCAGCGTCTCCCAAGAGACCCAGTACTTC. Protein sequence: CSVSQETQYF.

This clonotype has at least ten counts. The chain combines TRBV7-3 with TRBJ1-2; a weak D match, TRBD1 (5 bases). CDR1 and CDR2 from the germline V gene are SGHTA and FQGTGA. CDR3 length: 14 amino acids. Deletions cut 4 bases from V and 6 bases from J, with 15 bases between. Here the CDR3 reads CASSSGPHRDGYTF. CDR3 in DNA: TGTGCCAGCAGCTCGGGACCCCATCGGGATGGCTACACCTTC.

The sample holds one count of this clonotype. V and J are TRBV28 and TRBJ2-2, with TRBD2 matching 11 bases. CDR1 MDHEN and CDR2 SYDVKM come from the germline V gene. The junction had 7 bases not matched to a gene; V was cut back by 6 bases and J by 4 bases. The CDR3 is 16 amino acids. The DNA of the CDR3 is TGTGCCAGCAGACTACTAGCGGGAGATTTCACCGGGGAGCTGTTTTTT. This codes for CASRLLAGDFTGELFF.

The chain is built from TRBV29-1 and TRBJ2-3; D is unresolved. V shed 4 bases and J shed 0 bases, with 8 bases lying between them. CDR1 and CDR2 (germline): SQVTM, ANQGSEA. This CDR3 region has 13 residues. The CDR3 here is CSVGRDSTDTQYF. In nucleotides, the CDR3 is TGCAGCGTTGGCCGAGATAGCACAGATACGCAGTATTTT.

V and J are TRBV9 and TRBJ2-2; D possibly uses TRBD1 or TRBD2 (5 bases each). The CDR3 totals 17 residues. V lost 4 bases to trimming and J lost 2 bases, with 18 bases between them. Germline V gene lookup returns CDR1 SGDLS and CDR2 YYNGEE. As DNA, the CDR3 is TGTGCCAGCAGCACCCGAACCGGGACCAGCAACACCGGGGAGCTGTTTTTT. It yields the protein CASSTRTGTSNTGELFF.

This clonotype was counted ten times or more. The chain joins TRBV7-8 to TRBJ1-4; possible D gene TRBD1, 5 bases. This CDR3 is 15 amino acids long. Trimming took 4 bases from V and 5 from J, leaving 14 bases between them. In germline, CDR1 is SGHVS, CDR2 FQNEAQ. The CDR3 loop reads CASSSTTVMNEKLFF. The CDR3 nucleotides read TGTGCCAGCAGCTCAACGACAGTTATGAATGAAAAACTGTTTTTT. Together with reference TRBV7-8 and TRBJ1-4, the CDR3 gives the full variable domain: GAGVSQSPRYKVAKRGQDVALRCDPISGHVSLFWYQQALGQGPEFLTYFQNEAQLDKSGLPSDRFFAERPEGSVSTLKIQRTQQEDSAVYLCASSSTTVMNEKLFFGSGTQLSVL.

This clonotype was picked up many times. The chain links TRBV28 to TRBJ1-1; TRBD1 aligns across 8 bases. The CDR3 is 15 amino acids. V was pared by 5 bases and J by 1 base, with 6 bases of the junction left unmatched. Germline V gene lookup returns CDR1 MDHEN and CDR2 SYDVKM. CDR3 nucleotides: TGTGCCAGCAGTCCCAGGGGGCTCGCGAACACTGAAGCTTTCTTT. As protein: CASSPRGLANTEAFF.